Listed below are T cell receptor beta chains from one sample, sequenced in a study of cytotoxic CD8 clonotypes in ibrutinib-treated CLL. Repertoires were generated with immunoSEQ multiplex PCR, while TCRdb's copy carries only in-frame clones and drops some. The sample gives 110,000 to 150,000 clones, about 80% of which show up once; roughly 12% is in the top ten. This sample comprised PBMCs, obtained after 12 months of ibrutinib treatment. The receptors were sampled from a human donor with chronic lymphocytic leukemia. CDR3s include the opening cysteine and the closing phenylalanine or tryptophan. Fields, in order: CDR3 protein, D gene, V gene. A D gene is named only where the DNA matches it firmly.

CASSVGGLGQPQHF | . | TRBV2
CASSPGQGEQFF | . | TRBV18
CATSRDLSRSVYGYTF | . | TRBV15
CASIQQGSETQYF | . | TRBV5-4
CASSPGLAGGLDIQYF | TRBD2 | TRBV5-1
CASSLVTGNTGELFF | . | TRBV5-6
CASSLDRRDAFF | TRBD1 | TRBV28
CASSLGGDGDTQYF | . | TRBV7-9
CASSSTYSGNTIYF | . | TRBV7-3
CAWNGYTF | . | TRBV30
CSVEVGGLGGYTF | . | TRBV29-1
CASSAAGTGLHGYTF | TRBD1 | TRBV6-4
CASSLGVASGANVLTF | . | TRBV5-1
CASSPGVYNEQFF | . | TRBV9
CASSQDRGVGNTIYF | TRBD1 | TRBV4-2
CASRVAGGRETQYF | TRBD2 | TRBV7-2
CASSGDRWGNEQFF | . | TRBV2
CASSQDSAPGLIAGKETQYF | . | TRBV4-3
CASSQEQTPRVGQHF | . | TRBV4-1
CASSYVLAGVNEQFF | TRBD2 | TRBV28
CASSLESDASPWNEQFF | . | TRBV11-2
CAWSRGQGAYEQYF | TRBD1 | TRBV30
CASSLRGAFGYTF | . | TRBV7-9
CASKDRTAFNQPQHF | . | TRBV28
CASSEGGAGAFF | . | TRBV6-1
CASRRGTGAQNTIYF | . | TRBV19
CASSPIMGPAREQYF | . | TRBV28
CASSGGQGVEPQHF | TRBD1 | TRBV5-8
CASSQRGLQETQYF | . | TRBV4-3
CASSGGRSGTSYEQYF | TRBD2 | TRBV5-4
CASSGDSASNQPQHF | TRBD1 | TRBV2
CASSPHYESQPQHF | . | TRBV27
CASSVLSGSSGNTIYF | . | TRBV9
CASSLGQQETQYF | . | TRBV7-2
CASSPREGASNEKLFF | TRBD1 | TRBV9
CASSSLSGANVLTF | . | TRBV6-5
CASSIDSTPHNEQFF | . | TRBV7-3
CASSSPGQGSNYGYTF | TRBD1 | TRBV28
CASSVGTDSYNEQFF | . | TRBV7-7
CASSRLLQETQYF | . | TRBV4-1
CSGSGRALTGELFF | TRBD2 | TRBV30
CASSLAEGYNEQFF | . | TRBV7-8